The clone carrying this T cell receptor beta chain was recorded at least ten times. What it binds is not known. Trimming removed 4 bases from V and 4 bases from J, with 12 bases in between. CDR1 and CDR2 (germline): SGHRS, YFSETQ. The CDR3 consists of 15 residues. This specimen belongs to a study of neurological immune-mediated disorders. The team produced cDNA through 5'RACE using 10-nucleotide random UMIs. TCRdb recomputed calls from the 5' RACE reads with MiXCR, one row per CDR3 protein. There are 53,000 or so distinct CDR3 sequences in the sample; more than 9.5% occur only once, and about 10% lies in the top ten. Study-wide results and limits: None of the CDR3 amino acid sequences of expanded clones were shared across subjects, and this suggested private repertoires in all groups.

Sequencing input: PBMCs. This chain links TRBV5-1 with TRBJ2-6; a weak D match, TRBD1 (6 bases). The source of this sequence is a woman in her sixties or seventies with HTLV-1-associated myelopathy (HAM/TSP). CDR3 amino acids: CASSPAGAGANVLTF. In DNA, the CDR3 is TGCGCCAGCAGCCCCGCAGGGGCCGGGGCCAACGTCCTGACTTTC.